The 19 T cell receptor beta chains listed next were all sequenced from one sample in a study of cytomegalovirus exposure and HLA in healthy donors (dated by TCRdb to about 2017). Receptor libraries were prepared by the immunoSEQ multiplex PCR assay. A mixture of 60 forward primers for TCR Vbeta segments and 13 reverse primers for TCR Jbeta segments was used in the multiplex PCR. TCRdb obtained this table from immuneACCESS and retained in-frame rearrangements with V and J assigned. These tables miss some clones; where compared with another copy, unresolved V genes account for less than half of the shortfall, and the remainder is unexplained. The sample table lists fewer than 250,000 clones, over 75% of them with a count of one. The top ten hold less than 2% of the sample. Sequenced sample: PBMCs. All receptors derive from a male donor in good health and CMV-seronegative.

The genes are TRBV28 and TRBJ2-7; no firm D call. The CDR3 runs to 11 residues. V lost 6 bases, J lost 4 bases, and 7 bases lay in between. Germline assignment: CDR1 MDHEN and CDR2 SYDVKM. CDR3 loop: CASRSNYEQYF. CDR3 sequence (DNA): TGTGCCAGCAGAAGCAATTACGAGCAGTACTTC.

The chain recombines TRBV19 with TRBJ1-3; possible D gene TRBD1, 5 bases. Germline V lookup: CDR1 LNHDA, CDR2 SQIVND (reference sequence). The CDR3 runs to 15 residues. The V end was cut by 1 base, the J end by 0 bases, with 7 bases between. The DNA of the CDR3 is TGTGCCAGTAGTATAGGCGGGACCTCTGGAAACACCATATATTTT. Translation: CASSIGGTSGNTIYF.

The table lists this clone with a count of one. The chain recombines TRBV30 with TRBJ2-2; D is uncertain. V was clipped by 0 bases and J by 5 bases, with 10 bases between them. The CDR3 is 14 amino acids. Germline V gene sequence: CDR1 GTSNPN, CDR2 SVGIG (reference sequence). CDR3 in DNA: TGTGCCTGGAGTGTCCCTATTTCAACCGGGGAGCTGTTTTTT. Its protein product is CAWSVPISTGELFF.

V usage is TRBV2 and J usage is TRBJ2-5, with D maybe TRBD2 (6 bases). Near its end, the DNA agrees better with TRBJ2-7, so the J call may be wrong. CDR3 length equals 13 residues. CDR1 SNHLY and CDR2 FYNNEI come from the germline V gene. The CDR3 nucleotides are TGTGCCAGCACCGAAAGAGGGACTTACGAGCAGTACTTC. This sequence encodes CASTERGTYEQYF.

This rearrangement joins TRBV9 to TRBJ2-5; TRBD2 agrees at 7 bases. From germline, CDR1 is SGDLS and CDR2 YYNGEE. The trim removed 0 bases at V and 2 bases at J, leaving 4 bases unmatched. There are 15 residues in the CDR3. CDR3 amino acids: CASSVGSSGQETQYF. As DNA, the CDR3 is TGTGCCAGCAGCGTAGGTTCTAGCGGACAAGAGACCCAGTACTTC.

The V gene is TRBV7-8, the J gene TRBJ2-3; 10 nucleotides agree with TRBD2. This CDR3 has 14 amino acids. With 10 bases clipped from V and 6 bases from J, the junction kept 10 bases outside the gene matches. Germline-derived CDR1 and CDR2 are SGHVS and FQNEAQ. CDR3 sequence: CATGTSVMMDTQYF. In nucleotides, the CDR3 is TGTGCCACCGGGACTAGCGTCATGATGGATACGCAGTATTTT.

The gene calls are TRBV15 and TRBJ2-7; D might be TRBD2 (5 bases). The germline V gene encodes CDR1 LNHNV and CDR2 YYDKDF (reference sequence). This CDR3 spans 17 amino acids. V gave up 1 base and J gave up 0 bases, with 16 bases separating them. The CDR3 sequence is CATSRGLDGRVSYEQYF. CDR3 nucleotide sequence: TGTGCCACCAGCAGAGGGTTGGACGGGCGGGTCTCCTACGAGCAGTACTTC.

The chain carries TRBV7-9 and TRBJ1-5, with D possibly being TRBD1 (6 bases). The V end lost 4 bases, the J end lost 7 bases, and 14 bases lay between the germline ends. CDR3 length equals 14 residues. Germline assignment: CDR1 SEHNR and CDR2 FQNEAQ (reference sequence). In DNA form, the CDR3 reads TGTGCCAGCAGCTCTCAGGGGATAGCCCAGCCCCAGCATTTT. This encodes CASSSQGIAQPQHF.

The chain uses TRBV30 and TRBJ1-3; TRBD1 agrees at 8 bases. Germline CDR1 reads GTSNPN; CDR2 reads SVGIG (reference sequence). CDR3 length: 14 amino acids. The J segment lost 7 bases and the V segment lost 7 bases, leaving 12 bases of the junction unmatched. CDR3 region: CASFQGARRNTIYF. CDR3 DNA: TGTGCCTCGTTCCAGGGGGCAAGGCGTAACACCATATATTTT.

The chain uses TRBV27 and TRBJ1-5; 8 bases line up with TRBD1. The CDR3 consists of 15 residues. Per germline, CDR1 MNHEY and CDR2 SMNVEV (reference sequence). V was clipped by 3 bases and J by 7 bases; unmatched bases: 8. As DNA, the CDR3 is TGTGCCAGCAGTTTGTACAGGGGGGTCGGGCAGCCCCAGCATTTT. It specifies CASSLYRGVGQPQHF.

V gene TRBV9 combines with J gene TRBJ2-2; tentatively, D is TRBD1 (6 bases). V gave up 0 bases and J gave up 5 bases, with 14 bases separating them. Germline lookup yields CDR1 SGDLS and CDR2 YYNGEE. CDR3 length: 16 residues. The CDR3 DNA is TGTGCCAGCAGCGTAGGGGCCAGGGGTAGGACCGGGGAGCTGTTTTTT. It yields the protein CASSVGARGRTGELFF.

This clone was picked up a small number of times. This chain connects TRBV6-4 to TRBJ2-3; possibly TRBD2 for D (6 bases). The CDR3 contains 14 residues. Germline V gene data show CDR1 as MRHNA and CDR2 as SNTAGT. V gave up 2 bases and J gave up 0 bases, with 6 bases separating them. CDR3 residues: CASSDGTSTDTQYF. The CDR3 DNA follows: TGTGCCAGCAGTGACGGGACTAGCACAGATACGCAGTATTTT.

Here the CDR3 reads CASSLFLGGPQETQYF. Here the CDR3 DNA reads TGTGCCAGCAGCTTGTTCCTGGGGGGGCCCCAAGAGACCCAGTACTTC. The chain uses TRBV5-5 and TRBJ2-5; D may be TRBD2 (7 bases). The CDR3 covers 16 residues. V dropped 1 base and J dropped 1 base, with 14 bases sitting between them. Germline lookup yields CDR1 SGHKS and CDR2 YYEKEE (reference sequence). The whole variable domain, filled in from reference TRBV5-5 and TRBJ2-5, reads DAGVTQSPTHLIKTRGQQVTLRCSPISGHKSVSWYQQVLGQGPQFIFQYYEKEERGRGNFPDRFSARQFPNYSSELNVNALLLGDSALYLCASSLFLGGPQETQYFGPGTRLLVL.

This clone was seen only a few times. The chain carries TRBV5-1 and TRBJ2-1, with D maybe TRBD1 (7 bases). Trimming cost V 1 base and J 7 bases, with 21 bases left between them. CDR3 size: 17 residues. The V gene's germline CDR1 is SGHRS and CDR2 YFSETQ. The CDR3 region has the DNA TGCGCCAGCAGCTTGCTCGGCGGGACAGTGTGGGAGAATGAGCAGTTCTTC. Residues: CASSLLGGTVWENEQFF. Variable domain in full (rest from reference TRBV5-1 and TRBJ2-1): KAGVTQTPRYLIKTRGQQVTLSCSPISGHRSVSWYQQTPGQGLQFLFEYFSETQRNKGNFPGRFSGRQFSNSRSEMNVSTLELGDSALYLCASSLLGGTVWENEQFFGPGTRLTVL.

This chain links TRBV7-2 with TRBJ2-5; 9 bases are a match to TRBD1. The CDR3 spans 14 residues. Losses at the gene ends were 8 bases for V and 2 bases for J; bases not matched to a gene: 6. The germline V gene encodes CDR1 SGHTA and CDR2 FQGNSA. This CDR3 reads CASGQGFGQETQYF. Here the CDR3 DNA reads TGTGCCAGCGGACAGGGGTTTGGGCAAGAGACCCAGTACTTC. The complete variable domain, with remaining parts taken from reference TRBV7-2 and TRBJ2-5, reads GAGVSQSPSNKVTEKGKDVELRCDPISGHTALYWYRQSLGQGLEFLIYFQGNSAPDKSGLPSDRFSAERTGGSVSTLTIQRTQQEDSAVYLCASGQGFGQETQYFGPGTRLLVL.

CDR3 amino acids: CASSPVGGAEHEQYF. CDR3 nucleotides: TGTGCCAGCAGCCCTGTGGGGGGTGCCGAACACGAGCAGTACTTC. The chain links TRBV28 to TRBJ2-7, with D possibly matching TRBD2 (6 bases). The CDR3 spans 15 residues. V lost 6 bases, J lost 5 bases, and 20 bases lay in between. The germline V gene encodes CDR1 MDHEN and CDR2 SYDVKM.

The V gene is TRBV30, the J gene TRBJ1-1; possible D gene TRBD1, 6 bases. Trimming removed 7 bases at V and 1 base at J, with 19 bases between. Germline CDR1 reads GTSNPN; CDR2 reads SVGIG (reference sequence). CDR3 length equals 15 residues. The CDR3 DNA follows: TGTGCCTATTGCCGGGACACCCGAAGGAACACTGAAGCTTTCTTT. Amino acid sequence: CAYCRDTRRNTEAFF.

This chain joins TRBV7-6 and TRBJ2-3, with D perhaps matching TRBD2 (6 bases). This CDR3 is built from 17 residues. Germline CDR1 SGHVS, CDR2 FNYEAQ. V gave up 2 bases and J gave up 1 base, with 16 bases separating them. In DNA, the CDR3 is TGTGCCAGCAGCTTACCCCAGGGCCCTAGCGGCACAGATACGCAGTATTTT. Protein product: CASSLPQGPSGTDTQYF.

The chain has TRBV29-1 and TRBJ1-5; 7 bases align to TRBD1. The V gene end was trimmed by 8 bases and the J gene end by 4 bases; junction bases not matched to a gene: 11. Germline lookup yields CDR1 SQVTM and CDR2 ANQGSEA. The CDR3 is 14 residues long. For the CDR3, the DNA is TGCAGCACCAAAGGGGGCCCGGTTAATCAGCCCCAGCATTTT. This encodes CSTKGGPVNQPQHF. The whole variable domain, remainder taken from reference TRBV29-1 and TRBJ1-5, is SAVISQKPSRDICQRGTSLTIQCQVDSQVTMMFWYRQQPGQSLTLIATANQGSEATYESGFVIDKFPISRPNLTFSTLTVSNMSPEDSSIYLCSTKGGPVNQPQHFGDGTRLSIL.